One sample yielded the 17 T cell receptor beta chains listed below, sequenced in a study of T cell repertoires in cytomegalovirus infection. Each CDR3 protein gets one entry after TCRdb re-called the reads with MiXCR. Of approximately 170,000 distinct CDR3 sequences listed, over 13% were seen once; the top ten hold roughly 30%. The sequenced sample consisted of PBMCs. These receptors originate from a human donor in good health (CMV status not recorded). Some clones in this sample may be carry-over from other donors' samples.

This clonotype was seen at least ten times. V is TRBV9 and J is TRBJ1-5; D might be TRBD1 (6 bases). Germline V gene sequence: CDR1 SGDLS, CDR2 YYNGEE. V dropped 2 bases and J dropped 4 bases, with 13 bases sitting between them. There are 15 residues in the CDR3. CDR3 sequence: CASSVTGTMNQPQHF. Here the CDR3 DNA reads TGTGCCAGCAGCGTCACCGGGACAATGAATCAGCCCCAGCATTTT.

V and J are TRBV29-1 and TRBJ2-7; weak D call: TRBD1 (6 bases). The CDR3 contains 12 residues. The V end lost 6 bases, the J end lost 5 bases, and 14 bases lay between the germline ends. CDR1 SQVTM and CDR2 ANQGSEA come from the germline V gene. The chain's CDR3 is CSVEQGSNEQYF. The CDR3 bases are TGCAGCGTCGAACAGGGCAGCAACGAGCAGTACTTC.

The gene calls are TRBV20-1 and TRBJ2-1; D unresolved. The CDR3 is 11 amino acids. The germline V gene has CDR1 DFQATT and CDR2 SNEGSKA (reference sequence). The germline V and J ends were trimmed by 8 bases and 6 bases, with 11 bases remaining between them. The CDR3 DNA sequence: TGCAGTTGTGGAAGGTCCAATGAGCAGTTCTTC. Its translation: CSCGRSNEQFF.

This clonotype was recorded at least ten times. The V gene is TRBV7-9, the J gene TRBJ1-1; D call uncertain. From germline, CDR1 is SEHNR and CDR2 FQNEAQ (reference sequence). V was shortened by 5 bases and J by 8 bases, with 24 bases between the two germline ends. This CDR3 region has 16 residues. The CDR3 loop is CASSRALTANEGEAFF. The DNA for the CDR3 is TGTGCCAGCAGCCGAGCATTGACTGCCAACGAAGGGGAAGCTTTCTTT.

This clonotype was detected a few times. The chain couples TRBV15 to TRBJ1-1, with D hard to call. Germline CDR1 reads LNHNV; CDR2 reads YYDKDF (reference sequence). The CDR3 covers 13 residues. Trimming took 5 bases from V and 0 from J, leaving 7 bases between them. This CDR3 is CATSPALNTEAFF. The CDR3 DNA reads as TGTGCCACCAGCCCGGCATTGAACACTGAAGCTTTCTTT.

This clonotype was detected ten times or more. CDR3 nucleotide sequence: TGTGCCAGCAGCTTAGGCTCTAGCGGGAGCTCAGATACGCAGTATTTT. Amino acids: CASSLGSSGSSDTQYF. This chain joins TRBV7-2 and TRBJ2-3, with 10 nucleotides matching TRBD2. Germline lookup yields CDR1 SGHTA and CDR2 FQGNSA. The CDR3 has 16 amino acids. J was trimmed by 4 bases and V by 1 base; bases with no gene match: 5.

This clonotype was counted only a few times. V gene TRBV6-1 combines with J gene TRBJ2-6, with D possibly matching TRBD2 (6 bases). Germline V gene sequence: CDR1 MNHNS, CDR2 SASEGT. Trimming left V 6 bases short and J 0 bases short, with 12 bases between. CDR3 length: 16 amino acids. The CDR3 is CASRTGDLSGANVLTF. CDR3 DNA: TGTGCCAGCAGAACGGGGGATCTCTCTGGGGCCAACGTCCTGACTTTC.

V and J are TRBV6-4 and TRBJ1-5; D not certain. The ends were cut back, 2 bases at V and 6 bases at J, with 8 bases in the middle. Germline V gene data show CDR1 as MRHNA and CDR2 as SNTAGT. This CDR3 contains 13 residues. The CDR3 DNA follows: TGTGCCAGCAGTGACGCTCTGGGTCAGCCCCAGCATTTT. This sequence encodes CASSDALGQPQHF.

This clonotype was counted ten times or more. The chain links TRBV27 to TRBJ1-1, with 7 nucleotides matching TRBD1. This CDR3 has 17 amino acids. Trimming took 3 bases from V and 0 from J; bases not matched to a gene: 10. CDR1 and CDR2 (germline): MNHEY, SMNVEV (reference sequence). CDR3 DNA: TGTGCCAGCAGTTTGCAACCCGGGACAGCCTTGAACACTGAAGCTTTCTTT. As protein: CASSLQPGTALNTEAFF.

The chain couples TRBV20-1 to TRBJ2-7; 9 bases match TRBD1. Germline CDR1 reads DFQATT; CDR2 reads SNEGSKA (reference sequence). The ends lost 6 bases at V and 0 bases at J; junction bases unmatched: 6. This CDR3 region has 14 residues. The CDR3: CSANTGGSSYEQYF. CDR3 DNA: TGCAGTGCAAATACAGGGGGCAGCTCCTACGAGCAGTACTTC.

Ten or more counts support this clonotype. V and J are TRBV12-3 or TRBV12-4 and TRBJ1-2, with a possible D match to TRBD1 (5 bases). The CDR3 consists of 13 residues. The V end was cut by 3 bases, the J end by 6 bases, with 11 bases between. The CDR3 here is CASSFPREDGYTF. Here the CDR3 DNA reads TGTGCCAGCAGTTTTCCCAGGGAGGATGGCTACACCTTC.

This clonotype was recorded a few times. This sequence joins TRBV19 and TRBJ2-1; 15 bases line up with TRBD2. Trimming removed 9 bases from V and 13 bases from J; junction bases left unmatched: 7. This CDR3 is 13 amino acids long. CDR1 and CDR2 (germline): LNHDA, SQIVND (reference sequence). The DNA of the CDR3 is TGTGCCAGCACGGGACTAGCGGGGGGTGAACAGTTCTTC. Its translation: CASTGLAGGEQFF.

This clonotype was seen a handful of times. This rearrangement joins TRBV19 to TRBJ1-5, with D tentatively TRBD1 (6 bases). Per germline, CDR1 LNHDA and CDR2 SQIVND (reference sequence). This CDR3 spans 15 amino acids. V was trimmed by 8 bases and J by 1 base, leaving 15 bases between them. CDR3 amino acids: CASSTARGSNQPQHF. The CDR3 DNA sequence: TGTGCCAGTTCGACCGCCAGGGGAAGCAATCAGCCCCAGCATTTT.

The rearrangement joins TRBV27 to TRBJ2-7; D is ambiguous. V lost 2 bases, J lost 5 bases, and 10 bases lay in between. CDR1 is MNHEY and CDR2 is SMNVEV in the germline V gene (reference sequence). This CDR3 region has 13 residues. CDR3 amino acids: CASSLIPWDEQYF. The CDR3 DNA follows: TGTGCCAGCAGTTTAATTCCTTGGGACGAGCAGTACTTC.

In its sample, this clonotype was seen many times. The V and J genes are TRBV9 and TRBJ2-1, with a tentative D call TRBD1 (6 bases). V lost 0 bases and J lost 4, with 17 bases in between. Germline CDR1 SGDLS, CDR2 YYNGEE. The CDR3 runs 17 residues. The CDR3: CASSVATGRGGYNEQFF. The CDR3 DNA sequence: TGTGCCAGCAGCGTAGCTACGGGCAGGGGTGGATACAATGAGCAGTTCTTC.

This clonotype was recorded many times. The rearrangement links TRBV7-2 to TRBJ2-4; no firm D call. This CDR3 region has 16 residues. The V gene lost 2 bases and the J gene lost 1 base, with 12 bases spanning the gap. Germline V gene sequence: CDR1 SGHTA, CDR2 FQGNSA. The CDR3 protein is CASSLKFPEAKNIQYF. Written as DNA, the CDR3 is TGTGCCAGCAGCTTAAAGTTTCCGGAGGCCAAAAACATTCAGTACTTC.

This chain joins TRBV29-1 and TRBJ2-2; D not certain. This CDR3 has 15 residues. Trimming took off 5 bases at V and 6 bases at J, with 19 bases between the two ends. Per germline, CDR1 SQVTM and CDR2 ANQGSEA. CDR3 sequence reads: CSVQNTLVGAGELFF. CDR3 bases: TGCAGCGTTCAAAATACATTGGTTGGCGCCGGGGAGCTGTTTTTT.